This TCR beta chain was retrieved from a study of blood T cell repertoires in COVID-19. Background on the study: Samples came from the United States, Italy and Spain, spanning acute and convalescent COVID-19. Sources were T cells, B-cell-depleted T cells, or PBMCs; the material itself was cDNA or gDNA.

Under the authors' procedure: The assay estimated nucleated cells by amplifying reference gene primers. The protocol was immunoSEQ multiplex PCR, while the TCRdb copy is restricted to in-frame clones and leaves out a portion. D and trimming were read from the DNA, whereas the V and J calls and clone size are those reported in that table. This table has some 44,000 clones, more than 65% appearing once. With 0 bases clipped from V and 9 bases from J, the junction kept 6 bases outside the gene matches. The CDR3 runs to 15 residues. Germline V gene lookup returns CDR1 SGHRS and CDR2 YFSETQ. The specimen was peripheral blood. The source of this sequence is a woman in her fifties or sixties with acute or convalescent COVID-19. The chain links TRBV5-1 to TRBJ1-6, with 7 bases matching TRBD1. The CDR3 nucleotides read TGCGCCAGCAGCTTGGGACAGGGTATTGGTTCACCCCTCCACTTT. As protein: CASSLGQGIGSPLHF. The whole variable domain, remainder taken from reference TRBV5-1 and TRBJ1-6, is KAGVTQTPRYLIKTRGQQVTLSCSPISGHRSVSWYQQTPGQGLQFLFEYFSETQRNKGNFPGRFSGRQFSNSRSEMNVSTLELGDSALYLCASSLGQGIGSPLHFGNGTRLTVT.